This T cell receptor beta chain was sequenced during a study of T cells of healthy individuals. Germline CDR1 reads SGHTA; CDR2 reads FQGNSA. The CDR3 sequence is 13 residues long. The trim removed 5 bases at V and 4 bases at J, leaving 2 bases unmatched. In TCRdb, the 5' RACE reads were re-called with MiXCR into one record per CDR3 protein. Here the sample spans approximately 100,000 distinct CDR3 sequences, roughly 18% being singletons. The source is a human donor in good health. The V gene is TRBV7-2, the J gene TRBJ2-3; the match to TRBD2 covers 8 bases. The chain's CDR3 is CASSPGRADTQYF. In nucleotides, the CDR3 is TGTGCCAGCAGCCCCGGGAGGGCAGATACGCAGTATTTT.